This TCR beta chain came from a study of T cells expressing NK-cell markers. Looking at the study overall: HCMV seropositivity characterized most of the eight sequenced donors, and seronegativity one.

Generation of TCR beta cDNA was performed by 5'RACE template switching incorporating UMIs. TCRdb processed the 5' RACE reads again and assigns one entry to each CDR3 protein, with no DNA. The sample table includes about 380,000 distinct CDR3 sequences. Germline V gene data show CDR1 as MNHNS and CDR2 as SASEGT. This CDR3 is 12 amino acids long. Study observations and caveats: Researchers report these clonotypes also headed the CD3+CD56-NKG2C+ fraction in a handful of donors.

Details on this clonotype: Antigen specificity is unknown.

Sequenced input: blood T cells: a sorted CD56 or NKG2C T cell subset, CD4+ or CD8+ T cells, or bulk PBMC T cells (not recorded which). The source is a man aged 18-75 years in good health. The chain has TRBV6-1 and TRBJ1-1. CDR3 sequence: CASSRRQPEAFF.